The sequence of this T cell receptor beta chain was determined in a study of a mutant IDH1 vaccine in newly diagnosed glioma. About the research overall: Treated patients, roughly 62% male and approximately 38% female, averaged about 40 years of age. Regarding the study as a whole: The vaccine induced immune responses, and these occurred in approximately 94% of patients. No link was apparently found between pseudoprogression and changes in top peripheral T cell clonotypes.

V was trimmed by 3 bases and J by 4 bases, leaving 12 bases between them. Per the germline V gene, CDR1 is ENHRY and CDR2 is SYGVKD. The CDR3 consists of 14 residues. Produced via immunoSEQ multiplex PCR; TCRdb's table is partial and in-frame only. This table holds about 54,000 clones, approximately 80% found once. Time point meaning: baseline, week 1 (first vaccination visit). The treatment here: pre-vaccination baseline after standard-of-care therapy. Each donor presented with a new WHO grade 3 or 4 astrocytoma that tested IDH1-mutant and showed ATRX loss. This clone is a singleton in its sample. Its antigen is as yet unknown.

The source is a man younger than 35 with glioma. The rearrangement links TRBV10-3 to TRBJ1-2; tentative D call: TRBD1 (5 bases). The sample here was PBMCs, taken from a glioma patient treated with radiotherapy, temozolomide or both. The CDR3 sequence is CAISDGGSAYGYTF. CDR3 coding DNA: TGTGCCATCAGTGATGGGGGGTCGGCCTATGGCTACACCTTC.